Following are 12 T cell receptor beta chains from one sample sequenced in a study of T cells in localized non-small cell lung cancer. Data came from immunoSEQ multiplex PCR; TCRdb stores just in-frame clones and leaves some out. The sample consists of almost 40,000 clones, 86% of them appearing once. Sequenced material: peripheral blood mononuclear cells, taken before any cancer treatment. These receptors came from a male donor at least 60 years old with stage II lung adenocarcinoma.

The gene calls are TRBV5-1 and TRBJ2-7, with 9 bases identical to TRBD1. Germline CDR1 SGHRS, CDR2 YFSETQ. The V gene end was trimmed by 1 base and the J gene end by 3 bases; junction bases not matched to a gene: 11. The CDR3 totals 17 residues. The CDR3 DNA reads TGCGCCAGCAGCTTGCCCCCACAGGGGGCGGTAAGCTACGAGCAGTACTTC. Encoded protein: CASSLPPQGAVSYEQYF.

The rearrangement joins TRBV11-2 to TRBJ1-2, with D possibly being TRBD1 (5 bases). V was trimmed by 1 base and J by 2 bases, leaving 14 bases between them. CDR3 length equals 16 residues. Germline-derived CDR1 and CDR2 are SGHAT and FQNNGV. Here the CDR3 DNA reads TGTGCCAGCAGCTTAGGGACGGGGCCATTAAACTATGGCTACACCTTC. This sequence encodes CASSLGTGPLNYGYTF.

CDR3 loop: CASSRGTSGELFF. The CDR3 nucleotides read TGTGCCAGCTCACGGGGGACATCTGGGGAGCTGTTTTTT. The gene calls are TRBV18 and TRBJ2-2; D perhaps matches TRBD1 (6 bases). The CDR3 runs 13 residues. CDR1 and CDR2 from the germline V gene are KGHSH and LQKENI. V was cut by 4 bases and J by 8 bases, with 11 bases left in between.

The genes are TRBV5-5 and TRBJ2-7; D perhaps matches TRBD1 (6 bases). Germline CDR1 and CDR2: SGHKS and YYEKEE (reference sequence). This CDR3 has 14 amino acids. The V end was cut by 7 bases, the J end by 1 base, with 15 bases between. This CDR3 reads CASAIRQGSYEQYF. The CDR3 DNA sequence: TGTGCCAGCGCCATCAGGCAGGGGTCCTACGAGCAGTACTTC.

This clone showed up just a few times. The chain has TRBV7-9 and TRBJ2-5, with D hard to call. Per the germline V gene, CDR1 is SEHNR and CDR2 is FQNEAQ (reference sequence). This CDR3 has 13 residues. V was pared by 5 bases and J by 5 bases, with 12 bases between. The CDR3 here is CASSPFTRETQYF. For the CDR3, the DNA is TGTGCCAGCAGCCCATTCACACGCGAGACCCAGTACTTC.

The gene calls are TRBV25-1 and TRBJ2-2; TRBD2 aligns across 10 bases. Losses at the gene ends were 7 bases for V and 1 base for J; bases not matched to a gene: 3. Looked up from germline, CDR1 is MGHDK and CDR2 is SYGVNS. CDR3 length: 15 residues. In DNA form, the CDR3 reads TGTGCCAGCACTGGACTAGCGGTGAACACCGGGGAGCTGTTTTTT. This translates into CASTGLAVNTGELFF.

This clone was counted a few times. The chain links TRBV5-1 to TRBJ1-1; 7 nucleotides match TRBD1. The V gene's germline CDR1 is SGHRS and CDR2 YFSETQ. V was pared by 5 bases and J by 5 bases, with 9 bases of the junction left unmatched. The length of the CDR3 is 14 residues. DNA for the CDR3: TGCGCCAGCAGAGGGGGCGGGGGAGATACTGAAGCTTTCTTT. Translated: CASRGGGGDTEAFF.

The gene calls are TRBV7-9 and TRBJ2-7, with 7 bases matching TRBD2. The CDR3 sequence is 17 residues long. V lost 0 bases and J lost 0; bases outside the gene matches: 8. Germline CDR1 is SEHNR and CDR2 is FQNEAQ (reference sequence). In DNA form, the CDR3 reads TGTGCCAGCAGCTTAGCGCGTGGCGGGAGAACCTCCTACGAGCAGTACTTC. Protein: CASSLARGGRTSYEQYF.

The chain carries TRBV6-1 and TRBJ2-7; D is ambiguous. Trimming left V 2 bases short and J 3 bases short, with 5 bases between. Germline loops: CDR1 MNHNS, CDR2 SASEGT. The CDR3 is 12 residues long. Here the CDR3 reads CASSEYGYEQYF. CDR3 coding DNA: TGTGCCAGCAGTGAATACGGCTACGAGCAGTACTTC.

This clone was picked up a small number of times. The genes are TRBV7-9 and TRBJ1-1, with D possibly being TRBD1 (6 bases). The germline gives CDR1 SEHNR, CDR2 FQNEAQ (reference sequence). V was shortened by 5 bases and J by 6 bases, with 13 bases between the two germline ends. The CDR3 runs to 13 residues. The CDR3 bases are TGTGCCAGCAGCCCCTCCGGGGGGCCTGAAGCTTTCTTT. Translated: CASSPSGGPEAFF.

The CDR3 DNA is TGTGCCAGCAGCGAAGGGACGGTGAATGAGCAGTTCTTC. Translation: CASSEGTVNEQFF. The J gene is TRBJ2-1, the V gene TRBV21-1. TRBV21-1 is an annotated pseudogene. CDR3 length equals 13 residues.

In regard to this clone: Other DNA sequences of this sample code for an identical CDR3. The gene calls are TRBV20-1 and TRBJ2-7; D is ambiguous. CDR3 length equals 10 residues. With 3 bases removed from V and 0 bases from J, the gap between germline ends came to 0 bases. CDR1 is DFQATT, CDR2 SNEGSKA, per germline (reference sequence). CDR3 nucleotides: TGCAGTGCTAGCTCCTACGAGCAGTACTTC. This codes for CSASSYEQYF.